The 13 T cell receptor beta chains below were found in one sample sequenced in a study of blood T cell repertoires in COVID-19. Repertoires were generated with immunoSEQ multiplex PCR, while TCRdb's copy carries only in-frame clones and drops some. In the table there are approximately 200,000 clones, 70% to 90% of which are singletons. The source material was peripheral blood. These receptors all stem from a human donor with active or convalescent COVID-19. The donor label of this sample is uncertain.

This clone has only one observation. The genes are TRBV11-3 and TRBJ2-1, with D possibly being TRBD1 (6 bases). The CDR3 loop spans 14 amino acids. CDR1 and CDR2 (germline): SGHNT, YENEEA. V dropped 5 bases and J dropped 8 bases, with 16 bases sitting between them. The CDR3 bases are TGTGCCAGCAGCGACGATTACAGGGTCTATGAGCAGTTCTTC. Translation: CASSDDYRVYEQFF.

This chain uses TRBV2 with TRBJ2-7; TRBD2 might be the D (5 bases). Trimming removed 5 bases from V and 6 bases from J, with 8 bases in between. Germline loops: CDR1 SNHLY, CDR2 FYNNEI. The CDR3 consists of 11 residues. The CDR3 loop is CASSWGAEQYF. For the CDR3, the DNA is TGTGCCAGCAGTTGGGGAGCCGAGCAGTACTTC. Combining the CDR3 with reference TRBV2 and TRBJ2-7 gives the whole variable domain EPEVTQTPSHQVTQMGQEVILRCVPISNHLYFYWYRQILGQKVEFLVSFYNNEISEKSEIFDDQFSVERPDGSNFTLKIRSTKLEDSAMYFCASSWGAEQYFGPGTRLTVT.

The CDR3 region is CASSYQGAQPQHF. CDR3 DNA: TGTGCCAGCAGTTACCAAGGGGCTCAGCCCCAGCATTTT. V is TRBV6-5 and J is TRBJ1-5; D may be TRBD1 (5 bases). V shed 2 bases and J shed 6 bases, with 8 bases lying between them. Germline CDR1 reads MNHEY; CDR2 reads SVGAGI. This CDR3 contains 13 residues.

This sequence joins TRBV14 and TRBJ1-6; 9 bases are a match to TRBD1. Germline V gene sequence: CDR1 SGHDN, CDR2 FVKESK. The J segment lost 9 bases and the V segment lost 1 base, leaving 10 bases of the junction unmatched. The CDR3 has 17 amino acids. In DNA, the CDR3 is TGTGCCAGCAGCCAAGGAATCGATGGGACAGGGTTTTCACCCCTCCACTTT. Residues: CASSQGIDGTGFSPLHF.

The J gene is TRBJ2-2, the V gene TRBV5-1; 14 bases agree with TRBD2. V lost 0 bases, J lost 0 bases, and 7 bases stayed unmatched. The CDR3 consists of 20 residues. CDR1 SGHRS and CDR2 YFSETQ come from the germline V gene. CDR3 in amino acids: CASSLGGLAGGPANTGELFF. The CDR3, as DNA: TGCGCCAGCAGCTTGGGAGGACTAGCGGGAGGACCCGCGAACACCGGGGAGCTGTTTTTT.

This chain joins TRBV6-5 and TRBJ1-2; 7 bases agree with TRBD1. Trimming removed 2 bases from V and 6 bases from J; junction bases left unmatched: 6. The CDR3 has 14 amino acids. Germline loops: CDR1 MNHEY, CDR2 SVGAGI. The CDR3, as DNA: TGTGCCAGCAGTTACGGGCGGACAGGCAATGGCTACACCTTC. Translation gives CASSYGRTGNGYTF.

In its sample, this clone was seen once. The chain is built from TRBV10-3 and TRBJ2-1; possible D gene TRBD2, 6 bases. V shed 5 bases and J shed 6 bases, with 26 bases lying between them. The CDR3 consists of 18 residues. Per germline, CDR1 ENHRY and CDR2 SYGVKD. The CDR3 DNA follows: TGTGCCATCAGTTCCTCCTACGGCGAGGTCACTAGCTCCAATGAGCAGTTCTTC. Translated, it gives CAISSSYGEVTSSNEQFF.

CDR3 region: CARGTGVPNSPLHF. The CDR3 DNA is TGTGCCCGGGGGACAGGGGTCCCTAATTCACCCCTCCACTTT. The rearrangement joins TRBV30 to TRBJ1-6; 10 bases match TRBD1. This CDR3 comprises 14 residues. The germline gives CDR1 GTSNPN, CDR2 SVGIG (reference sequence). J was trimmed by 6 bases and V by 8 bases; bases with no gene match: 7.

The chain recombines TRBV3-1 (or the pseudogene TRBV3-2) with TRBJ2-7, with a possible D match to TRBD1 (6 bases). Per the germline V gene, CDR1 is LGHDT and CDR2 is YNNKEL (reference sequence). The length of the CDR3 is 16 residues. Trimming left V 4 bases short and J 0 bases short, with 16 bases between. CDR3 sequence reads: CASSPTTGWNSYEQYF. In nucleotides, the CDR3 is TGTGCCAGCAGCCCGACGACAGGCTGGAACTCCTACGAGCAGTACTTC.

The chain couples TRBV11-2 to TRBJ1-2; TRBD1 aligns across 9 bases. CDR1 is SGHAT and CDR2 is FQNNGV in the germline V gene. With 5 bases clipped from V and 3 bases from J, the junction kept 10 bases outside the gene matches. The CDR3 is 16 amino acids. CDR3 amino acids: CASSQPRTGEYYGYTF. In DNA, the CDR3 is TGTGCCAGCAGCCAGCCGAGGACAGGGGAGTACTATGGCTACACCTTC.

A few counts support this clone. CDR3 in DNA: TGTGCCAGCAGTCGACCGGGAGGACTAGCCAAAAACATTCAGTACTTC. Encoded protein: CASSRPGGLAKNIQYF. The chain has TRBV28 and TRBJ2-4; 7 nucleotides align to TRBD2. J was trimmed by 0 bases and V by 5 bases; bases with no gene match: 7. The CDR3 extends over 16 amino acids. Germline CDR1 and CDR2: MDHEN and SYDVKM.

The genes are TRBV7-9 and TRBJ1-2; 9 bases are a match to TRBD1. This CDR3 has 14 residues. Germline values: CDR1 SEHNR, CDR2 FQNEAQ (reference sequence). V lost 5 bases, J lost 4 bases, and 5 bases stayed unmatched. CDR3 loop: CASSPRDRAYGYTF. The CDR3 DNA follows: TGTGCCAGCAGCCCCCGGGACAGGGCCTATGGCTACACCTTC. The whole variable domain, filled in from reference TRBV7-9 and TRBJ1-2, reads DTGVSQNPRHKITKRGQNVTFRCDPISEHNRLYWYRQTLGQGPEFLTYFQNEAQLEKSRLLSDRFSAERPKGSFSTLEIQRTEQGDSAMYLCASSPRDRAYGYTFGSGTRLTVV.

The sample holds a few counts of this clone. The chain is built from TRBV19 and TRBJ1-2; D is unresolved. Germline CDR1 and CDR2: LNHDA and SQIVND (reference sequence). Trimming stripped 5 bases from V and 7 bases from J, with 26 bases between. The CDR3 runs to 17 residues. CDR3 sequence reads: CASSLLPGGRKGTGYTF. The CDR3 nucleotides are TGTGCCAGTAGTCTCCTCCCCGGAGGGAGGAAGGGAACTGGCTACACCTTC.